Here is one T cell receptor beta chain with its context. This sample is part of a study of T-cell reconstitution after alpha-beta-depleted transplantation in children. Germline V gives CDR1 MNHNS, CDR2 SASEGT. Deletions cut 2 bases from V and 1 base from J, with 18 bases between. CDR3 length: 19 residues. TCRbeta library preparation incorporated unique molecular identifiers. Via MiXCR, TCRdb re-called the PCR reads, giving one row per CDR3 protein. Here the sample spans hundreds of thousands of distinct CDR3 sequences, around a third being singletons. The material was PBMCs from the stem cell graft donor, obtained from the stem cell graft. The chain carries TRBV6-1 and TRBJ2-6; perhaps TRBD2 as D (5 bases). The TCR comes from a human donor who donated a stem cell graft to a child with aplastic anemia. The CDR3 sequence: CASSESGGRRGSGANVLTF. The CDR3 region has the DNA TGTGCCAGCAGTGAATCAGGAGGTCGTCGGGGTTCTGGGGCCAACGTCCTGACTTTC.